These T cell receptor beta chains were read from a single sample in a study of tumor and adjacent non-tumor tissue in lung cancer. TCRdb passed the multiplex PCR reads through MiXCR, listing each CDR3 protein once. The profile shows tens of thousands of distinct CDR3 sequences, under 85% of them singletons. The material sequenced was lung tumor tissue. The source of these receptors is a woman between 45 and 65 years old with non-small cell lung cancer. The CDR3 runs from the conserved cysteine through the conserved F or W. The order of the fields is clone size, V gene, D gene, J gene, CDR3 protein, CDR3 DNA. The D gene is left open where the match is weak. The listing skips clone size in some rows; elsewhere it reads once, few, many or a size class.

clone_size: many
v_call: TRBV28
d_call: TRBD1
j_call: TRBJ1-1
cdr3_aa: CASGRGGRTEAFF
cdr3_nt: TGTGCCAGCGGGAGAGGGGGCAGAACTGAAGCTTTCTTT

clone_size: -
v_call: TRBV5-6
d_call: -
j_call: TRBJ2-4
cdr3_aa: CESGLAKNIQYF
cdr3_nt: TGTGAAAGCGGGCTAGCCAAGAACATTCAGTACTTC

clone_size: medium-sized
v_call: TRBV6-1
d_call: -
j_call: TRBJ1-1
cdr3_aa: CASSEGMYTEAFF
cdr3_nt: TGTGCCAGCAGTGAAGGAATGTACACTGAAGCTTTCTTT

clone_size: -
v_call: TRBV11-1
d_call: TRBD1
j_call: TRBJ2-5
cdr3_aa: CASNTTGQGQYF
cdr3_nt: TGTGCCAGCAACACGACTGGACAGGGCCAGTACTTC

clone_size: -
v_call: TRBV6-4
d_call: TRBD1
j_call: TRBJ2-5
cdr3_aa: CASRFVRGQQETQYF
cdr3_nt: TGTGCCAGTAGGTTTGTTAGGGGGCAACAAGAGACCCAGTACTTC

clone_size: -
v_call: TRBV12-3/TRBV12-4
d_call: -
j_call: TRBJ1-2
cdr3_aa: CATPGERDGYTF
cdr3_nt: TGTGCCACCCCCGGGGAACGCGATGGCTACACCTTC

clone_size: -
v_call: TRBV12-3/TRBV12-4
d_call: -
j_call: TRBJ2-2
cdr3_aa: CTSCLGGGKVTGELFF
cdr3_nt: TGTACCAGCTGTCTAGGAGGCGGGAAGGTCACCGGGGAGCTGTTTTTT

clone_size: -
v_call: TRBV29-1
d_call: TRBD1
j_call: TRBJ2-1
cdr3_aa: CSLIPDRGRNEQFF
cdr3_nt: TGCAGCCTCATCCCGGACAGGGGGAGGAATGAGCAGTTCTTC

clone_size: -
v_call: TRBV12-3/TRBV12-4
d_call: TRBD2
j_call: TRBJ2-2
cdr3_aa: CASSLPGLAPGSGEPLF
cdr3_nt: TGTGCCAGCAGTCTCCCGGGACTAGCCCCCGGGAGCGGGGAGCCGTTGTTT

clone_size: -
v_call: TRBV29-1
d_call: -
j_call: TRBJ2-2
cdr3_aa: CSVEGLSRTGELFF
cdr3_nt: TGCAGCGTTGAAGGACTGTCCAGAACTGGGGAGCTGTTTTTT

clone_size: -
v_call: TRBV4-1
d_call: TRBD2
j_call: TRBJ2-7
cdr3_aa: CASNQVDLELAGGNEQYF
cdr3_nt: TGCGCCAGCAACCAAGTAGATTTGGAACTAGCGGGAGGGAACGAGCAGTACTTC

clone_size: once
v_call: TRBV20-1
d_call: -
j_call: TRBJ2-5
cdr3_aa: CSATRPDGETQYF
cdr3_nt: TGCAGTGCTACCCGACCCGATGGGGAGACCCAGTACTTC

clone_size: once
v_call: TRBV20-1
d_call: -
j_call: TRBJ1-1
cdr3_aa: CSVGQGYTEAIF
cdr3_nt: TGCAGTGTAGGGCAGGGGTACACTGAAGCAATCTTT

clone_size: once
v_call: TRBV4-2
d_call: TRBD1
j_call: TRBJ1-3
cdr3_aa: CASSRGQGGGNTVYF
cdr3_nt: TGTGCCAGCAGCCGCGGACAGGGGGGAGGAAACACCGTATATTTT

clone_size: -
v_call: TRBV6-1
d_call: -
j_call: TRBJ2-2
cdr3_aa: CASVSSIAGELFF
cdr3_nt: TGTGCCAGCGTGAGTAGCATAGCCGGGGAGCTGTTTTTT

clone_size: few
v_call: TRBV2
d_call: TRBD1
j_call: TRBJ1-2
cdr3_aa: CVSIRTGALENYGYTF
cdr3_nt: TGTGTCAGCATAAGGACAGGGGCCTTAGAGAACTATGGCTACACCTTC

clone_size: -
v_call: TRBV6-5
d_call: -
j_call: TRBJ2-7
cdr3_aa: CASNKPGTPPYEQYF
cdr3_nt: TGTGCCAGCAATAAGCCCGGGACACCACCCTACGAACAGTACTTC

clone_size: -
v_call: TRBV11-2
d_call: -
j_call: TRBJ2-2
cdr3_aa: CASSYTRDSGELFF
cdr3_nt: TGTGCCAGTAGCTATACTAGAGACAGCGGGGAGCTGTTTTTT

clone_size: many
v_call: TRBV5-6
d_call: TRBD2
j_call: TRBJ2-1
cdr3_aa: CASSLGTRSSYNEQFF
cdr3_nt: TGTGCCAGCAGCTTGGGGACTAGGAGCTCCTACAATGAGCAGTTCTTC

clone_size: -
v_call: TRBV6-1
d_call: -
j_call: TRBJ2-6
cdr3_aa: CASSEAEGDGANVLTF
cdr3_nt: TGTGCCAGCAGTGAAGCAGAGGGCGATGGGGCCAATGTCCTGACTTTC

clone_size: -
v_call: TRBV29-1
d_call: -
j_call: TRBJ2-1
cdr3_aa: CSVEDLLGWTSYNEQLF
cdr3_nt: TGCAGTGTTGAAGATCTTCTTGGGTGGACCTCCTACAATGAGCAGTTATTC

clone_size: -
v_call: TRBV6-1
d_call: TRBD2
j_call: TRBJ2-2
cdr3_aa: CASTEQDTHSGELLF
cdr3_nt: TGTGCCAGCACTGAACAGGACACCCACAGCGGGGAGCTGTTATTT

clone_size: -
v_call: TRBV10-1
d_call: -
j_call: TRBJ2-2
cdr3_aa: CASSDLLGAGELLF
cdr3_nt: TGCGCCAGCAGTGATTTATTGGGAGCTGGGGAGCTGCTTTTT

clone_size: -
v_call: TRBV11-2
d_call: -
j_call: TRBJ2-7
cdr3_aa: CADSLTDTAYEQYF
cdr3_nt: TGTGCCGACAGCCTGACGGACACTGCCTACGAGCAGTATTTC

clone_size: -
v_call: TRBV10-1
d_call: -
j_call: TRBJ2-3
cdr3_aa: CTSSRHHTDTQYF
cdr3_nt: TGCACCAGTAGTAGACACCACACAGATACGCAGTATTTT

clone_size: -
v_call: TRBV6-1
d_call: TRBD1
j_call: TRBJ1-1
cdr3_aa: CASSWTGNAEPFF
cdr3_nt: TGTGCCAGCAGTTGGACAGGGAATGCTGAACCTTTCTTT

clone_size: -
v_call: TRBV6-5
d_call: -
j_call: TRBJ1-3
cdr3_aa: CATRPDKGGNTMYF
cdr3_nt: TGTGCCACGCGACCGGACAAGGGAGGAAACACCATGTATTTT

clone_size: -
v_call: TRBV1
d_call: -
j_call: TRBJ2-1
cdr3_aa: CTSSLKRKHYNEQSF
cdr3_nt: TGCACCAGCAGCCTTAAGCGGAAGCATTACAATGAGCAGTCCTTC

clone_size: -
v_call: TRBV20-1
d_call: -
j_call: TRBJ2-3
cdr3_aa: CGATVGGRADTQYF
cdr3_nt: TGCGGTGCTACGGTCGGGGGCCGGGCAGATACGCAGTATTTT

clone_size: -
v_call: TRBV11-2
d_call: -
j_call: TRBJ2-3
cdr3_aa: CASSLDRADAKYF
cdr3_nt: TGTGCCAGCAGCTTAGACAGGGCAGATGCGAAGTATTTT

clone_size: -
v_call: TRBV5-1
d_call: -
j_call: TRBJ2-2
cdr3_aa: CDSSPGTPDTGELFF
cdr3_nt: TGCGACAGCAGCCCCGGGACCCCAGACACCGGGGAGCTGTTTTTT

clone_size: -
v_call: TRBV5-1
d_call: TRBD1
j_call: TRBJ1-5
cdr3_aa: CASSLGGQDMQPHHF
cdr3_nt: TGCGCCAGCAGCTTGGGTGGACAGGATATGCAGCCCCATCATTTT

clone_size: -
v_call: TRBV6-2/TRBV6-3
d_call: -
j_call: TRBJ2-1
cdr3_aa: CASTDGSHYNEQFF
cdr3_nt: TGTGCCAGCACCGACGGGAGCCACTACAATGAGCAGTTCTTC

clone_size: -
v_call: TRBV6-2/TRBV6-3
d_call: -
j_call: TRBJ2-3
cdr3_aa: CLSSMDSETYTQYF
cdr3_nt: TGTCTCAGCAGCATGGACAGTGAAACATATACGCAGTATTTT

clone_size: many
v_call: TRBV11-2
d_call: TRBD2
j_call: TRBJ2-2
cdr3_aa: CASSLVPLAGDTGELFF
cdr3_nt: TGTGCCAGCAGCTTAGTTCCGTTAGCGGGAGACACCGGGGAGCTGTTTTTT

clone_size: -
v_call: TRBV11-2
d_call: TRBD1
j_call: TRBJ1-2
cdr3_aa: CASSLETGGREYGYTF
cdr3_nt: TGTGCCAGCAGCTTAGAGACAGGGGGCCGAGAATATGGCTACACCTTC

clone_size: -
v_call: TRBV6-6
d_call: -
j_call: TRBJ2-3
cdr3_aa: CGSNAQGHTDTQYF
cdr3_nt: TGTGGCAGCAATGCCCAGGGGCACACAGATACGCAGTATTTT